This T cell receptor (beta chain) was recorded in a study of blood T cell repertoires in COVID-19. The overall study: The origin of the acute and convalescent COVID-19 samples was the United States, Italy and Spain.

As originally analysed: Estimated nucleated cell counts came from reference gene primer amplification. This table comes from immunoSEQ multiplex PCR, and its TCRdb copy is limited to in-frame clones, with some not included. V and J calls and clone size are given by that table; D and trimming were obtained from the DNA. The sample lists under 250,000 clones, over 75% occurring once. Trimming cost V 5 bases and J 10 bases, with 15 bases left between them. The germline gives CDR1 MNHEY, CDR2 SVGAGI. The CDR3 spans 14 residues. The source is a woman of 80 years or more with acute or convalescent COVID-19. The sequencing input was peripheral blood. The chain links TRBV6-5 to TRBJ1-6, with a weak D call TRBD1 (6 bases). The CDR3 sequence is CASSRTGQESPLHF. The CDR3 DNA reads TGTGCCAGCAGTCGTACAGGGCAGGAATCACCCCTCCACTTT.